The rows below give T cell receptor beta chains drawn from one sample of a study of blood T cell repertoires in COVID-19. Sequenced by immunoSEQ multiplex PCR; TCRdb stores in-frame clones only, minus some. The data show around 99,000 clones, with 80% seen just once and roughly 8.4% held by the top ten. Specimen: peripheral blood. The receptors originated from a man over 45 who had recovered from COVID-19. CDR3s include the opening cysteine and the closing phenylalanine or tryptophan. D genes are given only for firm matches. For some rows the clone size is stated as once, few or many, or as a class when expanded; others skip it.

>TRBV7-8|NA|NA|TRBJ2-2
CASSLEGGPSGELFF
TGTGCCAGCAGCTTAGAGGGGGGGCCGAGCGGGGAGCTGTTTTTT
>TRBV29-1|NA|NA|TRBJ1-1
CSVVTGTNTEAFF
TGCAGCGTTGTCACAGGGACAAACACTGAAGCTTTCTTT
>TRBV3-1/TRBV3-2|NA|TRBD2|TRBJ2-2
CASSQGASGVVGELFF
TGTGCCAGCAGCCAAGGCGCTAGCGGGGTGGTCGGGGAGCTGTTTTTT
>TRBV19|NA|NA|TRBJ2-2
CASSIDLRQTNTGELFF
TGTGCCAGTAGTATAGACCTCCGACAGACGAACACCGGGGAGCTGTTTTTT
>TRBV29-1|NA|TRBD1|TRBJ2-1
CSVEDGRGGSFNEQFF
TGCAGCGTTGAAGATGGGCGAGGGGGCAGTTTCAATGAGCAGTTCTTC
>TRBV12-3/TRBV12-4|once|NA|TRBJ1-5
CASSSGLRPPQHF
TGTGCCAGCAGTTCCGGTCTGCGTCCGCCCCAGCATTTT
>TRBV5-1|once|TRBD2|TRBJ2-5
CASSRSGATDQETQYF
TGCGCCAGCAGCCGTAGCGGGGCGACCGATCAAGAGACCCAGTACTTC
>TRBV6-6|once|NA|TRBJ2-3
CASSAQVTASTDTQYF
TGTGCCAGCAGTGCACAGGTCACGGCAAGCACAGATACGCAGTATTTT
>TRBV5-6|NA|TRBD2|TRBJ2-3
CASSLRGTSGSTDTQYF
TGTGCCAGCAGCTTGCGGGGGACTAGCGGGAGCACAGATACGCAGTATTTT
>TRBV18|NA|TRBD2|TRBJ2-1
CASSPGTSGGSSYNEQFF
TGTGCCAGCTCACCAGGGACTAGCGGGGGGTCCTCCTACAATGAGCAGTTCTTC
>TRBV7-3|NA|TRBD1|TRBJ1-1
CASSTSGGSNEAFF
TGTGCCAGCAGCACATCAGGGGGATCAAATGAAGCTTTCTTT